This T cell receptor (beta chain) stems from a study of blood T cell repertoires in COVID-19. Germline values: CDR1 SGHTA, CDR2 FQGNSA. The CDR3 runs to 14 residues. Trimming pared 1 base from V and 8 bases from J, leaving 11 bases between. Sequenced by immunoSEQ multiplex PCR; TCRdb stores in-frame clones only, minus some. In the table there are about 38,000 clones, about two thirds of which are singletons. The genes are TRBV7-2 and TRBJ1-4; the D gene is possibly TRBD1 (5 bases). The sequenced sample was peripheral blood. The receptor was derived from a man in his 70s with COVID-19, enrolled during active disease. The CDR3, as DNA: TGTGCCAGCAGCTTAGGGGGGGTAGGGGAAAAACTGTTTTTT. It yields the protein CASSLGGVGEKLFF.